The clone carrying this TCR beta chain occurred a few times. Antigen: not known. These data are taken from a study of T-cell reconstitution after alpha-beta-depleted transplantation in children. Construction of the TCRbeta library involved unique molecular identifiers. TCRdb passed the PCR reads through MiXCR, listing each CDR3 protein once. The repertoire holds about 460,000 distinct CDR3 sequences, with approximately 10% as singletons. Study observations and caveats: Certain patients had high TCRbeta diversity at day 60, and it came from recipient T cells and thymic progenitors that survived. After one year, T-cell counts and TCRbeta diversity mostly came from new T cells. Reportedly, alpha-beta T cells present about two months post-transplant originated from several hundred expanded clones of graft origin.

CDR3 length: 14 amino acids. Germline V gene data show CDR1 as SNHLY and CDR2 as FYNNEI. V was trimmed by 3 bases and J by 4 bases, leaving 11 bases between them. The sequence was collected from a female patient between 2 and 10 years old who had a stem cell transplant for aplastic anemia, so the T cells may come from the graft donor. V is TRBV2 and J is TRBJ2-3; no clear D. The sequenced sample was PBMCs, mostly from graft donor cells, obtained 180 days after TCRalphabeta/CD19-depleted stem cell transplant. CDR3 loop: CASSDSPFPDTQYF. The CDR3 DNA follows: TGTGCCAGCAGTGACTCCCCGTTCCCAGATACGCAGTATTTT.